The subject of this entry is one T cell receptor (beta chain). Each participant's cohort was designated according to participant-reported clinical history. These data originate in a study of blood T cell repertoires in COVID-19. Turning to the study itself: Researchers got acute and convalescent COVID-19 samples from the United States, Italy and Spain. Sources were T cells, B-cell-depleted T cells, or PBMCs; the material itself was cDNA or gDNA.

Study processing details: Nucleated cell counts were estimated from reference gene primer amplification. This table comes from immunoSEQ multiplex PCR, and its TCRdb copy is limited to in-frame clones, with some not included. Clonal size and the V and J genes are those of that table, whereas D and trimming came from the DNA. The sample carries over 350,000 clones, 70% to 90% recorded once. Germline V gene sequence: CDR1 LNHDA, CDR2 SQIVND (reference sequence). V lost 6 bases and J 3 bases, leaving 15 bases between the germline ends. This CDR3 has 15 amino acids. The chain joins TRBV19 to TRBJ2-1; TRBD2 is a possible D gene (6 bases). The TCR comes from a woman in her twenties or thirties with acute COVID-19. The source material was PBMCs or T cells enriched from blood (not recorded which). CDR3 coding DNA: TGTGCCAGTAGACCCCTGGGGGGACTCTACAATGAGCAGTTCTTC. Its translation is CASRPLGGLYNEQFF.